This TCR beta chain was sequenced in a study of blood T cell repertoires in COVID-19. Study-wide background: Samples taken during acute and convalescent COVID-19 were collected in the United States, Italy and Spain. The analysed material was cDNA or gDNA that came from T cells, B-cell-depleted T cells, or PBMCs.

In the study's own analysis: Amplification with reference gene primers provided the estimates of nucleated cell counts. The table came from immunoSEQ multiplex PCR; TCRdb's copy has only in-frame clones and leaves some out. V and J calls and clone size are those listed in that table; D and trimming were worked out from the DNA. The top ten hold 20% to 25% of the sample, which has more than 150,000 clones, 80% to 90% seen once. Germline CDR1 is SGHRS and CDR2 is YFSETQ. V shed 4 bases and J 3 bases; nucleotides not matched to a gene: 3. CDR3 length equals 13 residues. The chain combines TRBV5-1 with TRBJ1-2, with 7 bases that match TRBD1. The source of this sequence is a man between 70 and 80 years old with active or convalescent COVID-19. The sample comprised peripheral blood. Here the CDR3 DNA reads TGCGCCAGCAGCCGAGGACAGGACTATGGCTACACCTTC. This gives the protein CASSRGQDYGYTF.